This T cell receptor beta chain stems from a study of beta chain features in type 1 diabetes. General study findings and limits: Moderate but significant shortening of TCRB CDR3s was recorded in all four CD4+ subsets from Type 1 diabetes patients.

Post-sort purity exceeded 98% for all sorted populations. To note about this clone: Its antigen is currently unknown.

The study reverse transcribed the entire isolated RNA, so it sequenced expressed TCRB transcripts. Assay used: immunoSEQ multiplex PCR; TCRdb lists only in-frame clones, some missing. The repertoire holds some 70,000 clones, with just under 50% as singletons. Germline CDR1 is SNHLY and CDR2 is FYNNEI. V was clipped by 6 bases and J by 0 bases, with 18 bases between them. This CDR3 contains 18 residues. J is TRBJ2-6 and V is TRBV2, with a tentative D call TRBD1 (5 bases). Sequenced material: central memory CD4+ T cells from blood. The origin of this receptor is a man aged 25-40 years with type 1 diabetes. The CDR3 loop is CASSKGRSPSSGANVLTF. CDR3 coding DNA: TGTGCCAGCAGCAAGGGGCGAAGTCCCAGCTCTGGGGCCAACGTCCTGACTTTC.